This TCR beta chain was obtained from a study of cytomegalovirus exposure and HLA in healthy donors. Study-wide results and limits: Among the most significant clusters, several appeared linked to common viral pathogens in a later analysis. In a later analysis, TCR beta V- and J-gene trimming showed a link to a missense DCLRE1C variant.

A few counts support this clone. Its antigen is as yet unknown. V shed 5 bases, J shed 5 bases, and the junction held 17 bases outside the gene matches. Germline V gene lookup returns CDR1 MGHDK and CDR2 SYGVNS. The CDR3 contains 17 residues. The study ran its PCR with 60 Vbeta and 13 Jbeta primers. Method: immunoSEQ multiplex PCR; TCRdb's copy keeps in-frame clones and lacks some. The sample yields about 170,000 clones, approximately 80% seen once. This clonotype was obtained from a male donor in good health and CMV-seronegative. The V gene is TRBV25-1, the J gene TRBJ2-7; 8 nucleotides line up with TRBD2. The sample comprised PBMCs. The CDR3 region is CASSRPSGGGRPNEQYF. CDR3 nucleotides: TGTGCCAGCAGTCGCCCTTCGGGGGGGGGTAGGCCGAACGAGCAGTACTTC.